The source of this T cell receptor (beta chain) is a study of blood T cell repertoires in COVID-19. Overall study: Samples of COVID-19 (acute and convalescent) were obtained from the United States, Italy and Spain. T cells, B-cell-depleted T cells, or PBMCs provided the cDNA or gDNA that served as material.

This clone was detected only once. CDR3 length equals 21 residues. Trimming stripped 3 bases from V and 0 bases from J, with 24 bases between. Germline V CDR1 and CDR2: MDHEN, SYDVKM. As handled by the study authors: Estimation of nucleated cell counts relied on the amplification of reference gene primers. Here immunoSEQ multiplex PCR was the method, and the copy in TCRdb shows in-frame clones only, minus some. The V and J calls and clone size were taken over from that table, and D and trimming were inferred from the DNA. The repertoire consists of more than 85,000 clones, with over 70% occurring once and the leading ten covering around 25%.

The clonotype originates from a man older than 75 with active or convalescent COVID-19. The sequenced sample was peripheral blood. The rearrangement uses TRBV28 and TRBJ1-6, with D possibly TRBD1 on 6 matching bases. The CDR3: CASSLGTGPYYQSSYNSPLHF. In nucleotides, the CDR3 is TGTGCCAGCAGTTTGGGAACAGGGCCCTACTACCAAAGCTCCTATAATTCACCCCTCCACTTT.